Listed here are 6 T cell receptor beta chains from one sample, sequenced in a study of glioma-infiltrating T cells after dendritic cell vaccination. Method: immunoSEQ multiplex PCR; TCRdb's copy keeps in-frame clones and lacks some. This sample has some 70,000 clones, with 82% found just once. Sequenced here: blood, sampled before dendritic cell vaccination. These receptors were taken from a human donor with glioblastoma.

The chain joins TRBV12-1 to TRBJ1-2; no check of the table's D call, TRBD1, against the DNA was made. TRBV12-1 has pseudogene status. CDR3 size: 17 residues. Here the CDR3 reads CASSRYYGQGTEDGYTF. DNA of the CDR3: TGTGCCAGCAGCCGATACTACGGACAGGGGACCGAGGATGGCTACACCTTC.

The chain uses TRBV6-1 and TRBJ2-3; D is possibly TRBD2 (6 bases). CDR1 and CDR2 (germline): MNHNS, SASEGT. The CDR3 is 14 residues long. The ends were cut back, 11 bases at V and 0 bases at J, with 15 bases in the middle. CDR3: CAGTGEPSTDTQYF. The CDR3 DNA reads as TGTGCCGGCACGGGGGAGCCAAGCACAGATACGCAGTATTTT.

The chain couples TRBV9 to TRBJ2-1; 8 bases fit TRBD1. Trimming at V came to 3 bases and at J to 0 bases, leaving 2 bases not matched to a gene. Germline V lookup: CDR1 SGDLS, CDR2 YYNGEE. The CDR3 contains 15 residues. This CDR3 reads CASSATGGSYNEQFF. For the CDR3, the DNA is TGTGCCAGCAGCGCCACAGGGGGCTCCTACAATGAGCAGTTCTTC. The full variable domain, with the rest looked up from reference TRBV9 and TRBJ2-1, is DSGVTQTPKHLITATGQRVTLRCSPRSGDLSVYWYQQSLDQGLQFLIQYYNGEERAKGNILERFSAQQFPDLHSELNLSSLELGDSALYFCASSATGGSYNEQFFGPGTRLTVL.

The J gene is TRBJ1-6, the V gene TRBV6-1; 7 bases map to TRBD1. The germline V gene encodes CDR1 MNHNS and CDR2 SASEGT. The junction had 14 bases not matched to a gene; V was cut back by 11 bases and J by 10 bases. The CDR3 has 14 residues. The CDR3 sequence is CAGGTVKVQSPLHF. The CDR3, as DNA: TGTGCCGGGGGGACAGTTAAAGTCCAATCACCCCTCCACTTT.

The J gene is TRBJ2-1, the V gene TRBV6-5; D unresolved. The CDR3 is 12 amino acids. The germline V gene encodes CDR1 MNHEY and CDR2 SVGAGI. V was shortened by 5 bases and J by 12 bases, with 14 bases between the two germline ends. CDR3 residues: CASSVNSRRQFF. CDR3 DNA: TGTGCCAGCAGTGTGAATTCGAGGAGGCAGTTCTTC.

This chain's CDR3 is CASSAAGGSTDTQYF. The CDR3 coding sequence is TGTGCCAGCAGCGCAGCTGGAGGAAGCACAGATACGCAGTATTTT. The chain recombines TRBV9 with TRBJ2-3; perhaps TRBD2 as D (5 bases). The V end was cut by 3 bases, the J end by 0 bases, with 11 bases between. Germline assignment: CDR1 SGDLS and CDR2 YYNGEE. The CDR3 is 15 residues long.